A single sample is the source of the 21 T cell receptor beta chains below, sequenced in a study of blood T cells in healthy people across ages. A J-beta primer mix and a sample-barcoded 5' primer were used in a second PCR of about 7 to 12 cycles. In TCRdb, the 5' RACE reads were re-called with MiXCR into one record per CDR3 protein. The sample lists 1.5 million to 1.9 million distinct CDR3 sequences, roughly 43% seen once, with just over 4% in the top ten. Sequenced input: blood. All receptors derive from a woman aged 18 to 35 in good health.

The chain recombines TRBV19 with TRBJ1-2, with D perhaps TRBD1 (6 bases). Germline CDR1 reads LNHDA; CDR2 reads SQIVND (reference sequence). Trimming removed 4 bases from V and 3 bases from J, with 15 bases in between. This CDR3 has 15 residues. The CDR3 loop reads CASSRQAKGDYGYTF. CDR3 nucleotide sequence: TGTGCCAGTAGTAGACAGGCGAAAGGGGACTATGGCTACACCTTC.

The table lists this clonotype with a few counts. The CDR3 DNA sequence: TGTGCCAGCAGTTCCAGACAGGGAGGGCAGTTCTTC. It specifies CASSSRQGGQFF. This chain uses TRBV6-2 or TRBV6-3 with TRBJ2-1; D possibly corresponds to TRBD1 (7 bases). The V end lost 4 bases, the J end lost 12 bases, and 13 bases lay between the germline ends. Germline V gene sequence: CDR1 MNHEY, CDR2 SVGEGT. The length of the CDR3 is 12 residues.

In its sample, this clonotype was seen a few times. CDR3 nucleotide sequence: TGCAGTGCTAGTAGTTCCGCCAGGGGGTACGAGCAGTACTTC. It specifies CSASSSARGYEQYF. This sequence joins TRBV20-1 and TRBJ2-7; 7 positions agree with TRBD1. CDR1 and CDR2 (germline): DFQATT, SNEGSKA (reference sequence). V gave up 3 bases and J gave up 4 bases; unmatched junction bases: 9. The CDR3 extends over 14 amino acids.

The rearrangement links TRBV20-1 to TRBJ2-5, with D unresolved. V shed 4 bases and J shed 2 bases, with 17 bases lying between them. There are 15 residues in the CDR3. Germline CDR1 is DFQATT and CDR2 is SNEGSKA (reference sequence). The CDR3 spells CSANLARQSQETQYF. As DNA, the CDR3 is TGCAGTGCTAATCTGGCCAGACAATCTCAAGAGACCCAGTACTTC.

This chain connects TRBV5-1 to TRBJ2-3; 12 bases fit TRBD2. J was trimmed by 6 bases and V by 4 bases; bases with no gene match: 6. The CDR3 length is 15 residues. Germline CDR1 SGHRS, CDR2 YFSETQ. For the CDR3, the DNA is TGCGCCAGCAGCCCGACTAGCGGGAGTCGCGATACGCAGTATTTT. It is translated as CASSPTSGSRDTQYF.

The V gene is TRBV20-1, the J gene TRBJ2-1; 10 positions agree with TRBD2. V dropped 6 bases and J dropped 8; count of bases not matched to a gene: 10. Germline loops: CDR1 DFQATT, CDR2 SNEGSKA (reference sequence). This CDR3 has 14 residues. This chain's CDR3 is CSATIAGGRYEQFF. The CDR3 DNA follows: TGCAGTGCGACGATAGCGGGAGGCCGCTATGAGCAGTTCTTC.

This chain connects TRBV20-1 to TRBJ1-2; 12 bases map to TRBD1. Trimming at V came to 7 bases and at J to 8 bases, leaving 14 bases not matched to a gene. CDR1 and CDR2 from the germline V gene are DFQATT and SNEGSKA (reference sequence). This CDR3 has 15 residues. The CDR3 loop is CSVPTRDRGPGGYTF. The CDR3 DNA reads TGCAGTGTCCCGACCCGGGACAGGGGGCCAGGGGGCTACACCTTC.

The table lists this clonotype with a few counts. The chain is built from TRBV7-2 and TRBJ1-2, with 7 bases identical to TRBD1. Germline-derived CDR1 and CDR2 are SGHTA and FQGNSA. The CDR3 totals 14 residues. V dropped 4 bases and J dropped 3; count of bases not matched to a gene: 5. CDR3: CASSSTGADYGYTF. The CDR3 DNA reads as TGTGCCAGCAGCTCCACAGGGGCGGACTATGGCTACACCTTC.

The chain recombines TRBV20-1 with TRBJ2-1; the D is unclear. CDR3 length equals 15 residues. Germline V lookup: CDR1 DFQATT, CDR2 SNEGSKA (reference sequence). Trimming removed 8 bases from V and 1 base from J, with 18 bases in between. The CDR3 nucleotides are TGCAGTCTCGCACGAAGCCCCTCTTCCTACAATGAGCAGTTCTTC. This translates into CSLARSPSSYNEQFF.

This clonotype has just a few counts. This sequence joins TRBV6-5 and TRBJ2-1; D is unresolved. V shed 4 bases and J shed 6 bases, with 13 bases lying between them. This CDR3 is 14 amino acids long. Per the germline V gene, CDR1 is MNHEY and CDR2 is SVGAGI. The CDR3 DNA reads as TGTGCCAGCAGTTCCCCCGTCGGTCTCAATGAGCAGTTCTTC. Protein sequence: CASSSPVGLNEQFF.

CDR3 bases: TGTGCCAGCCCAGGGGACTATCCCGGTGTGGGCACAGATACGCAGTATTTT. Amino acids: CASPGDYPGVGTDTQYF. V gene TRBV7-9 combines with J gene TRBJ2-3; a possible D gene is TRBD2 (7 bases). CDR1 is SEHNR, CDR2 FQNEAQ, per germline (reference sequence). Trimming removed 8 bases at V and 1 base at J, with 22 bases between. The CDR3 has 17 residues.

The chain couples TRBV12-3 or TRBV12-4 to TRBJ1-2, with D possibly TRBD1 on 6 matching bases. This CDR3 comprises 14 residues. The V end was cut by 2 bases, the J end by 3 bases, with 10 bases between. CDR3 in DNA: TGTGCCAGCAGTTTATCCTACAGGGACTATGGCTACACCTTC. The encoded protein is CASSLSYRDYGYTF.

This chain uses TRBV7-9 with TRBJ2-5; D gene unclear. The tail of the sequence fits TRBJ2-7 better, so the J call may be wrong. The CDR3 loop spans 12 amino acids. The germline gives CDR1 SEHNR, CDR2 FQNEAQ (reference sequence). CDR3 sequence (DNA): TGTGCCAGCAGCTTAGATAGATTCGAGCAGTACTTC. As protein: CASSLDRFEQYF.

The chain recombines TRBV7-8 with TRBJ2-3; possible D gene TRBD2, 7 bases. CDR1 and CDR2 (germline): SGHVS, FQNEAQ. The CDR3 runs 14 residues. The germline V and J ends were trimmed by 7 bases and 2 bases, with 13 bases remaining between them. This CDR3 reads CASNWGGATDTQYF. The CDR3, as DNA: TGTGCCAGCAACTGGGGGGGGGCCACAGATACGCAGTATTTT.

In the case of this clonotype: At one of its ends the junction is not consistent with the germline gene, which may arise from a read error. The V and J genes are TRBV7-8 and TRBJ2-3; 12 positions agree with TRBD2. The CDR3 length is 17 residues. The V gene's germline CDR1 is SGHVS and CDR2 FQNEAQ. In DNA form, the CDR3 reads TGTGCCAGCAGTTTAGTGCTAGCGGGGGGGGGGACAGATACGCAGTATTTT. Translating it yields CASSLVLAGGGTDTQYF.

This clonotype turned up a few times. The chain recombines TRBV18 with TRBJ2-7; TRBD1 matches at 8 bases. CDR3 length equals 13 residues. Germline assignment: CDR1 KGHSH and CDR2 LQKENI. With 3 bases clipped from V and 5 bases from J, the junction kept 3 bases outside the gene matches. DNA of the CDR3: TGTGCCAGCTCACCCCTGACAGGGGACGAGCAGTACTTC. Translated: CASSPLTGDEQYF.

V and J are TRBV29-1 and TRBJ2-7; tentatively, D is TRBD1 (5 bases). With the DNA end fitting TRBJ2-5 better, the J assignment may be wrong. The length of the CDR3 is 13 residues. Germline V gene sequence: CDR1 SQVTM, CDR2 ANQGSEA. In DNA form, the CDR3 reads TGCAGCGTTGCCGACAGAGGAATGGAGACCCAGTACTTC. Protein sequence: CSVADRGMETQYF.

The V gene is TRBV11-2, the J gene TRBJ1-2; TRBD1 aligns across 7 bases. The CDR3 totals 15 residues. The germline V gene has CDR1 SGHAT and CDR2 FQNNGV. J gave up 4 bases and V 4 bases, and 9 bases lay outside the gene matches. In DNA, the CDR3 is TGTGCCAGCAGCTCTCCGGACAGGTCTCTCTATGGCTACACCTTC. Amino acid sequence: CASSSPDRSLYGYTF.

This chain uses TRBV20-1 with TRBJ2-1; D perhaps matches TRBD2 (5 bases). The end of the DNA fits TRBJ2-7 better, so the J call may be wrong. CDR1 and CDR2 from the germline V gene are DFQATT and SNEGSKA (reference sequence). The CDR3 is 16 amino acids. CDR3 loop: CSAPLDGESSYNEQYF. DNA for the CDR3: TGCAGTGCTCCACTCGACGGGGAGAGCTCCTACAATGAGCAGTACTTC.

J is TRBJ2-1 and V is TRBV10-1; D is undetermined. Germline V gives CDR1 WNHNN, CDR2 SYGVQD (reference sequence). With 1 base removed from V and 0 bases from J, the gap between germline ends came to 16 bases. The CDR3 sequence is 18 residues long. The CDR3 loop is CASSEYDGWGSSYNEQFF. CDR3 nucleotide sequence: TGCGCCAGCAGTGAGTACGATGGTTGGGGTAGCTCCTACAATGAGCAGTTCTTC.

The CDR3 DNA is TGTGCCAGCAGTTTAGCCCCACAATGGGACACCGGGGAGCTGTTTTTT. Protein sequence: CASSLAPQWDTGELFF. V gene TRBV27 combines with J gene TRBJ2-2; D is uncertain. The CDR3 has 16 residues. Trimming left V 2 bases short and J 3 bases short, with 13 bases between. The germline gives CDR1 MNHEY, CDR2 SMNVEV (reference sequence).